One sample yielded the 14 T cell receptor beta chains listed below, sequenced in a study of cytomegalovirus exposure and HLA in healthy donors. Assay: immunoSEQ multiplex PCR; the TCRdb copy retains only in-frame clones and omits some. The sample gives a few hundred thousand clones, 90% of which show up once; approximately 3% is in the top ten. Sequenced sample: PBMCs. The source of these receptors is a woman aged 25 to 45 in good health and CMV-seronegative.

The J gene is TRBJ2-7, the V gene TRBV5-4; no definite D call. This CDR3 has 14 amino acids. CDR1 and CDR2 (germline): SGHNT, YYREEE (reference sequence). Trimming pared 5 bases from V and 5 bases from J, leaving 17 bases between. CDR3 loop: CASRYTPNWDEQYF. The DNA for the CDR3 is TGTGCCAGCAGATATACTCCGAACTGGGACGAGCAGTACTTC.

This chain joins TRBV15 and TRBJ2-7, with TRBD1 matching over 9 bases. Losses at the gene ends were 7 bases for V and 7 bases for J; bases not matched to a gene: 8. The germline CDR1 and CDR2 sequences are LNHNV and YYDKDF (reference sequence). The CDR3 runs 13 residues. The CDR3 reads CATTPGQGGEQYF. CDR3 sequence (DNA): TGTGCCACCACCCCGGGACAGGGAGGTGAGCAGTACTTC.

Here the CDR3 reads CASSYSTSGRKETQYF. The CDR3 coding sequence is TGTGCCAGCAGTTACTCGACTAGCGGGAGGAAAGAGACCCAGTACTTC. This chain links TRBV6-5 with TRBJ2-5; 13 bases map to TRBD2. Germline V gene data show CDR1 as MNHEY and CDR2 as SVGAGI. The CDR3 covers 16 residues. V was clipped by 0 bases and J by 3 bases; unmatched bases: 1.

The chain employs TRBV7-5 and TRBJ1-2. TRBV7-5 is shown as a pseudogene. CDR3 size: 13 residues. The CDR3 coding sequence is TGTGCCAGAAGCTTAGTGGGGGTGAATGGCTACACCTTC. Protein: CARSLVGVNGYTF.

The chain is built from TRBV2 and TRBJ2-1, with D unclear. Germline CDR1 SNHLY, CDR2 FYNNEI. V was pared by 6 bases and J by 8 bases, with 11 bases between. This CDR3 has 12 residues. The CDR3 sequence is CASRNLGYEQFF. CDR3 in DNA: TGTGCCAGCAGGAATCTAGGGTATGAGCAGTTCTTC. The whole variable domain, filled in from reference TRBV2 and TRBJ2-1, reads EPEVTQTPSHQVTQMGQEVILRCVPISNHLYFYWYRQILGQKVEFLVSFYNNEISEKSEIFDDQFSVERPDGSNFTLKIRSTKLEDSAMYFCASRNLGYEQFFGPGTRLTVL.

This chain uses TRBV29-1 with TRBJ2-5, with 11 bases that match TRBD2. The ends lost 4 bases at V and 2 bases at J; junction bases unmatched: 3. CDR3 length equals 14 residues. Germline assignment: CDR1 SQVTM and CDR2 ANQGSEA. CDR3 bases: TGCAGCGTTGCCCTAGCGGGAGGACAAGAGACCCAGTACTTC. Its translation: CSVALAGGQETQYF. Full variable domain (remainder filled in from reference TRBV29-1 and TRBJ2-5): SAVISQKPSRDICQRGTSLTIQCQVDSQVTMMFWYRQQPGQSLTLIATANQGSEATYESGFVIDKFPISRPNLTFSTLTVSNMSPEDSSIYLCSVALAGGQETQYFGPGTRLLVL.

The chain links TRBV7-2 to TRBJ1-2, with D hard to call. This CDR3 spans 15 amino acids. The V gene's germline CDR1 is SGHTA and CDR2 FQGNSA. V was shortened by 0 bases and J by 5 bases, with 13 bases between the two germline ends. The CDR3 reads CASSLAFGRLYGYTF. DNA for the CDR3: TGTGCCAGCAGCTTAGCTTTCGGCAGACTTTATGGCTACACCTTC.

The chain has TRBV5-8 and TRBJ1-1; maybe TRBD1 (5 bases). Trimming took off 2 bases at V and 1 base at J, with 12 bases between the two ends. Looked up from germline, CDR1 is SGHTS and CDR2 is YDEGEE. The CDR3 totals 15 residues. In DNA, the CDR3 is TGTGCCAGCAGCTTAGGGGCTTTATCGAACACTGAAGCTTTCTTT. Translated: CASSLGALSNTEAFF. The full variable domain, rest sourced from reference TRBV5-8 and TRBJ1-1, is EAGVTQSPTHLIKTRGQQATLRCSPISGHTSVYWYQQALGLGLQFLLWYDEGEERNRGNFPPRFSGRQFPNYSSELNVNALELEDSALYLCASSLGALSNTEAFFGQGTRLTVV.

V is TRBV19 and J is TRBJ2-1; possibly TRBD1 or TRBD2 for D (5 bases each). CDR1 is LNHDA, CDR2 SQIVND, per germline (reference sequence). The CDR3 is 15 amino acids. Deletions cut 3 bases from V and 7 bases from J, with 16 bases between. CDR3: CASSMSGRMGNEQFF. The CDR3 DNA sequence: TGTGCCAGTAGTATGTCAGGGAGAATGGGTAATGAGCAGTTCTTC.

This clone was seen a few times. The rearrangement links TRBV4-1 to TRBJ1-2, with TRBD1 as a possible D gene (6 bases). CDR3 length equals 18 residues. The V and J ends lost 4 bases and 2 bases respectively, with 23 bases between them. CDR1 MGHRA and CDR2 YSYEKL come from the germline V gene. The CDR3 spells CASSPRPARQASNYGYTF. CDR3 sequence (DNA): TGCGCCAGCAGCCCCCGCCCGGCTAGACAGGCCTCCAACTATGGCTACACCTTC.

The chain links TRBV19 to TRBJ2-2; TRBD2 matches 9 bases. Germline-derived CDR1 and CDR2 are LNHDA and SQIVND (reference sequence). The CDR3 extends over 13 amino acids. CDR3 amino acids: CATAAGGVGELFF. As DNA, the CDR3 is TGTGCAACCGCAGCGGGAGGAGTCGGGGAGCTGTTTTTT.

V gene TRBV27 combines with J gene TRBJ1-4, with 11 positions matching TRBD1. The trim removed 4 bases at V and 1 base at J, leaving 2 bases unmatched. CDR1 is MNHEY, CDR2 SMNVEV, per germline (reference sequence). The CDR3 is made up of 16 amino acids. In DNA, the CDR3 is TGTGCCAGCAGTTCCGGGACAGGGGGAACTAATGAAAAACTGTTTTTT. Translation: CASSSGTGGTNEKLFF.

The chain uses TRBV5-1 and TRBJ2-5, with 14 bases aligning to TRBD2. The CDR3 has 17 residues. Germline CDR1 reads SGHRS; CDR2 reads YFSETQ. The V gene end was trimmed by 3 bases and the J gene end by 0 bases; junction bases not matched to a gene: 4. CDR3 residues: CASSSGLAGGYQETQYF. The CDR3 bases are TGCGCCAGCAGCTCTGGACTAGCGGGAGGTTACCAAGAGACCCAGTACTTC.

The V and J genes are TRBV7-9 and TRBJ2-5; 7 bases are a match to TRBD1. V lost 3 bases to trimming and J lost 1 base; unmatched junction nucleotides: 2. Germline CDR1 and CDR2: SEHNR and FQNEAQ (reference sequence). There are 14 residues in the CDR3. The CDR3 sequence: CASSFRTGQETQYF. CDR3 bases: TGTGCCAGCAGCTTTCGGACAGGCCAAGAGACCCAGTACTTC. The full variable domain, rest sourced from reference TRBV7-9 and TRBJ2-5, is DTGVSQNPRHKITKRGQNVTFRCDPISEHNRLYWYRQTLGQGPEFLTYFQNEAQLEKSRLLSDRFSAERPKGSFSTLEIQRTEQGDSAMYLCASSFRTGQETQYFGPGTRLLVL.